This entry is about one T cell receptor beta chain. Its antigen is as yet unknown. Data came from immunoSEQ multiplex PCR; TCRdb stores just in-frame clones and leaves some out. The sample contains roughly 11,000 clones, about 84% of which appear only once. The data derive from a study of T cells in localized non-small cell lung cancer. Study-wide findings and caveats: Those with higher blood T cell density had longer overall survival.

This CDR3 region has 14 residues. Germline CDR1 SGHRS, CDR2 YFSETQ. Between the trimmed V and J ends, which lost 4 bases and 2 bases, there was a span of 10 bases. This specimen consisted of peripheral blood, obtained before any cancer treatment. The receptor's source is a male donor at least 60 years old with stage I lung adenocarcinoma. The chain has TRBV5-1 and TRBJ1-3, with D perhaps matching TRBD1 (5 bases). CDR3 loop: CASSQGGTGNTIYF. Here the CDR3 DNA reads TGCGCCAGCAGCCAGGGAGGTACTGGAAACACCATATATTTT.